This T cell receptor beta chain derives from a study of molecular identifiers for immune sequencing clone quantification. The length of the CDR3 is 12 residues. CDR1 and CDR2 from the germline V gene are SGHVS and FQNEAQ. Trimming cost V 5 bases and J 1 base, with 6 bases left between them. From the PCR reads, TCRdb called clonotypes with MiXCR, one entry per CDR3 protein. Seen here are about 68,000 distinct CDR3 sequences, 15% to 20% observed once, and the top ten hold about 1.5%. This TCR came from a human donor in good health. Some libraries in this study had Jurkat cell RNA spiked in. The rearrangement uses TRBV7-8 and TRBJ2-7, with D unresolved. Sequences were obtained from naive CD8+ T cells from blood, with Jurkat cell RNA spiked in. Subset meaning: FACS-sorted CD8+CD4-CCR7+CD45RA+ naive T cells. CDR3 bases: TGTGCCAGCAGCCCCAGTTCCTACGAGCAGTACTTC. Translation: CASSPSSYEQYF.